Listed below are T cell receptor beta chains from one sample, sequenced in a study of blood T cell repertoires in COVID-19. The assay was immunoSEQ multiplex PCR, and TCRdb's table has in-frame clones only and misses some. The sample carries some 260,000 clones, 88% recorded once. What was sequenced was peripheral blood. Receptors were obtained from a woman between 65 and 79 years old with COVID-19, enrolled during active disease. CDR3s include the opening cysteine and the closing phenylalanine or tryptophan. The D gene is left open where the match is weak. Clone size appears in some rows only: once, few, many, or a class for an expanded clone.

TRBJ1-6 | . | TRBV16 | . | TGTGCCAGCAGCCAATCGGTCCAGGGCAGGATGCGGCCTAATTCACCCCTCCACTTT | CASSQSVQGRMRPNSPLHF
TRBJ2-1 | TRBD1 | TRBV5-1 | . | TGCGCCAGCAGCTTACAAGGACAGGGTGGGAATGAGCAGTTCTTC | CASSLQGQGGNEQFF
TRBJ2-1 | TRBD2 | TRBV24-1 | . | TGTGCCACCAGTGATTCTTCAGCGGGAGGGGGTGAGGAGCAGTTCTTC | CATSDSSAGGGEEQFF
TRBJ1-2 | TRBD1 | TRBV5-4 | . | TGTGCCAGCAGCTTGAGACAGGGTCACAGCTACACCTTC | CASSLRQGHSYTF
TRBJ2-1 | . | TRBV6-5 | . | TGTGCCAGCAGTACCGCGACTAGTCACAATGAGCAGTTCTTC | CASSTATSHNEQFF
TRBJ1-6 | . | TRBV9 | once | TGTGCCAGCAGCGTGGGAGTTTCACCCCTCCACTTT | CASSVGVSPLHF
TRBJ2-2 | TRBD2 | TRBV9 | . | TGTGCCAGCAGCGTAGCTGCGACTAGCGGAAACACCGGGGAGCTGTTTTTT | CASSVAATSGNTGELFF
TRBJ1-5 | . | TRBV6-2/TRBV6-3 | . | TGTGCCAGCAGTTCGGCAGAGGGAGGCAATCAGCCCCAGCATTTT | CASSSAEGGNQPQHF
TRBJ1-2 | . | TRBV30 | . | TGTGCCTGGAGTTCGATAGATGGCTACACCTTC | CAWSSIDGYTF
TRBJ2-1 | TRBD2 | TRBV4-2 | . | TGTGCCAGCAGCCAAGACGGTAAGCGGGAGGTGTGGAATGAGCAGTTCTTC | CASSQDGKREVWNEQFF
TRBJ2-2 | . | TRBV11-2 | . | TGTGCCAGCAGCGGGATAGGACTGAACACCGGGGAGCTGTTTTTT | CASSGIGLNTGELFF
TRBJ2-7 | . | TRBV2 | . | TGTGCCAGCAGTACTCGACTGGACTCCTACGAGCAGTACTTC | CASSTRLDSYEQYF
TRBJ1-1 | TRBD1 | TRBV29-1 | . | TGCAGCGTTGAATTGGTTAGGGGGCGCACTGAAGCTTTCTTT | CSVELVRGRTEAFF
TRBJ2-7 | . | TRBV21-1 | . | TGTGCCAGCAGCAGTGGCAGGGTCCACGAGCAGTACTTC | CASSSGRVHEQYF
TRBJ2-7 | TRBD1 | TRBV5-1 | . | TGCGCCAGCAGCCAGGGACAGGGGACCCTCTACGAGCAGTACTTC | CASSQGQGTLYEQYF
TRBJ2-7 | TRBD2 | TRBV5-5 | . | TGTGCCAGCAGCATGAGCGGGGGAGGATCCTACGAGCAGTACTTC | CASSMSGGGSYEQYF
TRBJ2-7 | . | TRBV5-1 | . | TGCGCCAGCAGCTTGTATGGTCCTAGCTACGAGCAGTACTTC | CASSLYGPSYEQYF